One sample yielded the 26 T cell receptor beta chains listed below, sequenced in a study of T cell repertoires in cytomegalovirus infection. TCRdb reprocessed the reads via MiXCR and lists one record per CDR3 protein. The repertoire holds some 500,000 distinct CDR3 sequences, about 39% seen once, with 48% in the top ten. Their antigens remain unidentified. Sequenced material: cultured PBMCs, taken from culture after CMV antigen stimulation. These receptors originate from a human donor in good health (CMV status not recorded). Some clones in this sample may be carry-over from other donors' samples.

V and J are TRBV4-3 and TRBJ2-5; TRBD2 matches 12 bases. Germline-derived CDR1 and CDR2 are LGHNA and YSLEER. The CDR3 spans 17 residues. J was trimmed by 5 bases and V by 0 bases; bases with no gene match: 7. The CDR3 DNA reads as TGCGCCAGCAGCCAAGAATCGACTAGCGGGAGCAAGGAGACCCAGTACTTC. Translated, it gives CASSQESTSGSKETQYF.

This rearrangement joins TRBV7-4 to TRBJ1-5; no reliable D call. Germline assignment: CDR1 SGHVT and CDR2 SQSDAQ. The CDR3 totals 13 residues. V was cut by 2 bases and J by 7 bases, with 9 bases left in between. The CDR3 spells CASSLSVRQPQHF. DNA for the CDR3: TGTGCCAGCAGCTTATCTGTGCGGCAGCCCCAGCATTTT.

This rearrangement joins TRBV5-4 to TRBJ2-7; D possibly matches TRBD1 or TRBD2 (5 bases each). The V end lost 4 bases, the J end lost 0 bases, and 11 bases lay between the germline ends. Germline CDR1 SGHNT, CDR2 YYREEE (reference sequence). The CDR3 consists of 14 residues. The CDR3 coding sequence is TGTGCCAGCAGCAGCACCGGGACCTCCTACGAGCAGTACTTC. Translation gives CASSSTGTSYEQYF. The full variable domain, in which reference TRBV5-4 and TRBJ2-7 provide the parts outside the CDR3, is ETGVTQSPTHLIKTRGQQVTLRCSSQSGHNTVSWYQQALGQGPQFIFQYYREEENGRGNFPPRFSGLQFPNYSSELNVNALELDDSALYLCASSSTGTSYEQYFGPGTRLTVT.

V gene TRBV7-2 combines with J gene TRBJ2-5; 7 bases match TRBD1. This CDR3 comprises 16 residues. Germline assignment: CDR1 SGHTA and CDR2 FQGNSA. Trimming took 1 base from V and 6 from J; bases not matched to a gene: 11. The CDR3 region is CASSLDLGGAWKTQYF. In DNA, the CDR3 is TGTGCCAGCAGCTTAGATCTAGGGGGCGCATGGAAGACCCAGTACTTC.

CDR3 loop: CASSPTGTKGSTDTQYF. The CDR3 DNA is TGTGCCAGCAGTCCGACCGGGACCAAGGGAAGCACAGATACGCAGTATTTT. V usage is TRBV2 and J usage is TRBJ2-3, with D perhaps being TRBD1 or TRBD2 (5 bases each). Germline CDR1 is SNHLY and CDR2 is FYNNEI. This CDR3 region has 17 residues. The V gene lost 5 bases and the J gene lost 0 bases, with 18 bases spanning the gap.

This chain joins TRBV4-3 and TRBJ2-6, with a possible D match to TRBD1 (7 bases). V lost 0 bases, J lost 0 bases, and 15 bases lay in between. Germline V lookup: CDR1 LGHNA, CDR2 YSLEER. The CDR3 is 19 residues long. CDR3 nucleotide sequence: TGCGCCAGCAGCCAAGATCGGGGGACAGTCTACTCTGGGGCCAACGTCCTGACTTTC. Translated, it gives CASSQDRGTVYSGANVLTF.

The CDR3: CASRQSGAYGYTF. In DNA, the CDR3 is TGTGCCAGCAGACAGAGCGGGGCCTATGGCTACACCTTC. The J gene is TRBJ1-2, the V gene TRBV7-2, with a possible D match to TRBD1 (5 bases). Trimming took off 6 bases at V and 4 bases at J, with 12 bases between the two ends. Germline loops: CDR1 SGHTA, CDR2 FQGNSA. The CDR3 totals 13 residues.

Only a few counts were recorded for this clonotype. V usage is TRBV6-8 and J usage is TRBJ2-7, with TRBD1 matching over 7 bases. The length of the CDR3 is 16 residues. Looked up from germline, CDR1 is MNHGY and CDR2 is SAAAGT. V shed 6 bases and J 7 bases; nucleotides not matched to a gene: 18. As DNA, the CDR3 is TGTGCCAGCAGCCGATCTCCGGACAGGCCCGATTATGAGCAGTACTTC. Residues: CASSRSPDRPDYEQYF.

This clonotype has just a few counts. The chain employs TRBV28 and TRBJ1-6; unclear D gene. The germline CDR1 and CDR2 sequences are MDHEN and SYDVKM. V lost 5 bases and J 5 bases, leaving 10 bases between the germline ends. CDR3 length: 14 amino acids. CDR3 region: CASSLETDNSPLHF. DNA for the CDR3: TGTGCCAGCAGTCTTGAGACGGATAATTCACCCCTCCACTTT.

This clonotype appeared many times. CDR3 bases: TGTGCCAGCAGCTCACAGGGGGACACTGAAGCTTTCTTT. It yields the protein CASSSQGDTEAFF. This sequence joins TRBV7-2 and TRBJ1-1, with 8 bases that match TRBD1. Losses at the gene ends were 4 bases for V and 3 bases for J; bases not matched to a gene: 1. CDR1 and CDR2 from the germline V gene are SGHTA and FQGNSA. This CDR3 has 13 amino acids.

The genes are TRBV6-6 and TRBJ2-7; D not certain. V shed 9 bases and J shed 0 bases, with 18 bases lying between them. Looked up from germline, CDR1 is MNHNY and CDR2 is SVGAGI (reference sequence). The CDR3 contains 15 residues. The CDR3 spells CASIETPFSSYEQYF. CDR3 sequence (DNA): TGTGCCAGTATAGAAACACCGTTCAGCTCCTACGAGCAGTACTTC.

This clonotype was detected a few times. J is TRBJ1-6 and V is TRBV11-2, with a tentative D call TRBD1 (5 bases). CDR3 length: 13 amino acids. The germline gives CDR1 SGHAT, CDR2 FQNNGV. Trimming left V 5 bases short and J 12 bases short, with 14 bases between. This CDR3 reads CASSPLGGLPLHF. CDR3 sequence (DNA): TGTGCCAGCAGCCCCCTGGGGGGTTTACCCCTCCACTTT.

This sequence joins TRBV20-1 and TRBJ2-7; 8 nucleotides align to TRBD1. Germline assignment: CDR1 DFQATT and CDR2 SNEGSKA (reference sequence). The CDR3 extends over 12 amino acids. The V and J ends lost 6 bases and 3 bases, in that order; junction bases with no gene match: 4. DNA for the CDR3: TGCAGTGCCACGGACAGGGTCTACGAGCAGTACTTC. It codes for CSATDRVYEQYF.

The chain is built from TRBV9 and TRBJ2-3; D may be TRBD2 (5 bases). Germline V gives CDR1 SGDLS, CDR2 YYNGEE. Trimming removed 6 bases from V and 5 bases from J, with 13 bases in between. The CDR3 has 13 residues. The CDR3 DNA reads as TGTGCCAGCAATTCGGCGAGCGGAGATACGCAGTATTTT. Its translation: CASNSASGDTQYF.

This clonotype was counted ten times or more. The chain has TRBV7-2 and TRBJ1-2; D is perhaps TRBD1 (6 bases). V was pared by 4 bases and J by 5 bases, with 20 bases between. The CDR3 is made up of 16 amino acids. The V gene's germline CDR1 is SGHTA and CDR2 FQGNSA. DNA of the CDR3: TGTGCCAGCAGCTCCAGTAGGTGGGGGGCTGGTTATGGCTACACCTTC. Translating gives CASSSSRWGAGYGYTF.

The sample holds many counts of this clonotype. The chain recombines TRBV7-2 with TRBJ1-6; 7 nucleotides align to TRBD1. The V and J ends lost 5 bases and 7 bases, in that order; junction bases with no gene match: 8. The CDR3 is 15 residues long. Germline V lookup: CDR1 SGHTA, CDR2 FQGNSA. The CDR3 loop reads CASSPTGTVNSPLHF. DNA of the CDR3: TGTGCCAGCAGCCCCACGGGGACAGTAAATTCACCCCTCCACTTT.

The chain uses TRBV10-3 and TRBJ1-6, with D possibly being TRBD1 (5 bases). Germline CDR1 and CDR2: ENHRY and SYGVKD. The CDR3 consists of 14 residues. Trimming left V 4 bases short and J 7 bases short, with 11 bases between. The CDR3 sequence is CAISGGARNSPLHF. CDR3 DNA sequence: TGTGCCATCAGTGGCGGGGCCCGGAATTCACCCCTCCACTTT.

CDR3 sequence: CASSQGATSSTDTQYF. In nucleotides, the CDR3 is TGCGCCAGCAGCCAAGGGGCGACCTCTAGCACAGATACGCAGTATTTT. This sequence joins TRBV4-1 and TRBJ2-3; D is unresolved. Per germline, CDR1 MGHRA and CDR2 YSYEKL. The CDR3 has 16 amino acids. The V end was cut by 1 base, the J end by 0 bases, with 11 bases between.

The table lists this clonotype with a few counts. The chain couples TRBV6-2 or TRBV6-3 to TRBJ2-4; possibly TRBD1 for D (7 bases). Germline-derived CDR1 and CDR2 are MNHEY and SVGEGT. The CDR3 length is 15 residues. V dropped 7 bases and J dropped 0 bases, with 13 bases sitting between them. DNA of the CDR3: TGTGCCAGCACCAGGGGGGTAATAGCCAAAAACATTCAGTACTTC. Translated: CASTRGVIAKNIQYF.

The genes are TRBV19 and TRBJ2-1; D perhaps matches TRBD1 (6 bases). Per the germline V gene, CDR1 is LNHDA and CDR2 is SQIVND (reference sequence). This CDR3 region has 13 residues. Trimming cost V 3 bases and J 5 bases, with 8 bases left between them. CDR3 sequence reads: CASSMRTDNEQFF. In nucleotides, the CDR3 is TGTGCCAGTAGTATGAGGACAGACAATGAGCAGTTCTTC.

This clonotype was picked up a small number of times. V usage is TRBV12-3 or TRBV12-4 and J usage is TRBJ2-1; a possible D gene is TRBD2 (5 bases). V was pared by 6 bases and J by 4 bases, with 19 bases between. This CDR3 comprises 16 residues. CDR3 residues: CASSSPSNGVYNEQFF. The CDR3, as DNA: TGTGCCAGCAGCTCCCCCTCTAACGGGGTTTACAATGAGCAGTTCTTC.

At least ten counts were recorded for this clonotype. This chain uses TRBV7-2 with TRBJ1-5; maybe TRBD1 (5 bases). CDR1 is SGHTA and CDR2 is FQGNSA in the germline V gene. This CDR3 is built from 15 residues. The V gene lost 1 base and the J gene lost 6 bases, with 13 bases spanning the gap. The CDR3 DNA reads TGTGCCAGCAGCTTAGTTGGGGGTTCAGGTCAGCCCCAGCATTTT. Residues: CASSLVGGSGQPQHF.

This clonotype was seen more than once but under ten times. CDR3 protein: CASSFAREQYF. Here the CDR3 DNA reads TGTGCCAGCAGCTTTGCCCGGGAGCAGTACTTC. This chain links TRBV7-9 with TRBJ2-7; the D is unclear. V was cut by 3 bases and J by 7 bases, with 7 bases left in between. In germline, CDR1 is SEHNR, CDR2 FQNEAQ (reference sequence). This CDR3 is 11 amino acids long.

This clonotype was seen once. The chain joins TRBV19 to TRBJ2-1; 12 bases match TRBD2. Germline trimming cut 5 bases from V and 0 bases from J; bases unmatched to any gene: 11. Germline V gene sequence: CDR1 LNHDA, CDR2 SQIVND (reference sequence). The CDR3 sequence is 19 residues long. The CDR3 spells CASSSSGLAGSSSYNEQFF. CDR3 bases: TGTGCCAGTAGTTCATCCGGACTAGCGGGGTCGAGCTCCTACAATGAGCAGTTCTTC.

This clonotype appeared many times. The rearrangement uses TRBV7-2 and TRBJ2-1, with 8 bases identical to TRBD1. This CDR3 has 15 residues. Germline CDR1 is SGHTA and CDR2 is FQGNSA. The ends lost 5 bases at V and 4 bases at J; junction bases unmatched: 7. CDR3 in amino acids: CASSRDRGTYNEQFF. In nucleotides, the CDR3 is TGTGCCAGCAGCCGAGACAGGGGCACGTACAATGAGCAGTTCTTC.

This rearrangement joins TRBV7-2 to TRBJ2-7; tentatively, D is TRBD2 (6 bases). V dropped 6 bases and J dropped 1 base, with 13 bases sitting between them. The CDR3 sequence is 14 residues long. Germline V gene lookup returns CDR1 SGHTA and CDR2 FQGNSA. DNA of the CDR3: TGTGCCAGCAGATACTTCGGGAGTTCCTACGAGCAGTACTTC. This codes for CASRYFGSSYEQYF.